This T cell receptor (beta chain) was captured in a study of T cell responses to AZD1222 COVID-19 vaccine. Overall study context: Pooled together were second doses at about 4 or about 12 weeks. Points from the study as a whole: The study found Spike-specific TCR breadth and depth rose after two AZD1222 doses. The number of AZD1222 recipients seropositive at baseline was only five to seven. Clonal diversity was possibly underestimated, and the donors were mostly white British, with more females.

TCRdb's table, derived via immunoSEQ multiplex PCR, lists solely in-frame clones and lacks some. The repertoire consists of roughly 130,000 clones, with around 94% occurring once and the leading ten covering 6.6%. The CDR3 contains 14 residues. The germline CDR1 and CDR2 sequences are SGHAT and FQNNGV. V lost 1 base and J 3 bases, leaving 7 bases between the germline ends. Concerning this clone: The antigen is not known.

J is TRBJ2-1 and V is TRBV11-2; D is unclear. The sample was peripheral blood, taken on day 0 of AZD1222 vaccination. This clonotype originated in an adult in good health. The CDR3 DNA is TGTGCCAGCAGCTTAGGTGCGGTCTACAATGAGCAGTTCTTC. It yields the protein CASSLGAVYNEQFF. Drawing the rest from reference TRBV11-2 and TRBJ2-1, the complete variable domain is EAGVAQSPRYKIIEKRQSVAFWCNPISGHATLYWYQQILGQGPKLLIQFQNNGVVDDSQLPKDRFSAERLKGVDSTLKIQPAKLEDSAVYLCASSLGAVYNEQFFGPGTRLTVL.